This record concerns one T cell receptor (beta chain) sequence. Its antigen is not known. Here immunoSEQ multiplex PCR was the method, and the copy in TCRdb shows in-frame clones only, minus some. The table shows around 37,000 clones, with about 85% occurring only once. This CDR3 region has 12 residues. The germline CDR1 and CDR2 sequences are SNHLY and FYNNEI. The entry originates in a study of T cell clonotyping in hematopoietic cell transplantation. General study results and limits: CD4 and CD8 repertoire contributions could not be separated without sorting. Broader posttransplant TCR repertoire diversity was predicted by graft donor and pretransplant recipient Inverse Simpson Index values. Pathologically expanded recipient clonotypes increased progressively from day 30 to day 180 as diversity fell.

Time point defined: recipient sample about 28 days before transplant, after cytoreduction. Blood collection times were about day -28 and days 30, 100, 180 posttransplant. This specimen consisted of peripheral blood mononuclear cells, obtained before stem cell transplant. The source is a man in his sixties with acute myeloid leukemia. Some clones in this sample may be carry-over from other donors' samples. The V and J genes are TRBV2 and TRBJ2-7; TRBD2 matches at 7 bases. The CDR3 DNA reads TGTGCTTCCGGCGGGGGATCCTACGAGCAGTACTTC. Protein product: CASGGGSYEQYF. Filled out from reference TRBV2 and TRBJ2-7, the complete variable domain reads EPEVTQTPSHQVTQMGQEVILRCVPISNHLYFYWYRQILGQKVEFLVSFYNNEISEKSEIFDDQFSVERPDGSNFTLKIRSTKLEDSAMYFCASGGGSYEQYFGPGTRLTVT.